This T cell receptor beta chain was sequenced for a study of T cell responses to AZD1222 COVID-19 vaccine. Whole-study context: Pooled together were second doses at about 4 or about 12 weeks. Study findings and constraints: Along spike, vaccine-associated CD4 TCRs were found throughout, with dominance at 160-218 and 743-854. As reported, nearly half of all spike-specific TCRs target variant regions that are unmutated. A mostly white British donor set with more females was recruited, and clonal diversity was possibly underestimated.

About this clone itself: Its specificity is unknown.

Assay: immunoSEQ multiplex PCR; the TCRdb copy retains only in-frame clones and omits some. This table has 100,000 to 150,000 clones, 90% appearing once. The sequence was obtained from an adult in good health. Sequenced material: peripheral blood, taken on day 0 of AZD1222 vaccination.

The DNA for the CDR3 is TGCGCCAGCAGCGCGGACAGGTTAAACGGGGAGCTGTTTTTT. Translation: CASSADRLNGELFF. The chain joins TRBV5-1 to TRBJ2-2, with 7 nucleotides matching TRBD1. Losses at the gene ends were 4 bases for V and 7 bases for J; bases not matched to a gene: 7. The CDR3 consists of 14 residues. From germline, CDR1 is SGHRS and CDR2 YFSETQ.